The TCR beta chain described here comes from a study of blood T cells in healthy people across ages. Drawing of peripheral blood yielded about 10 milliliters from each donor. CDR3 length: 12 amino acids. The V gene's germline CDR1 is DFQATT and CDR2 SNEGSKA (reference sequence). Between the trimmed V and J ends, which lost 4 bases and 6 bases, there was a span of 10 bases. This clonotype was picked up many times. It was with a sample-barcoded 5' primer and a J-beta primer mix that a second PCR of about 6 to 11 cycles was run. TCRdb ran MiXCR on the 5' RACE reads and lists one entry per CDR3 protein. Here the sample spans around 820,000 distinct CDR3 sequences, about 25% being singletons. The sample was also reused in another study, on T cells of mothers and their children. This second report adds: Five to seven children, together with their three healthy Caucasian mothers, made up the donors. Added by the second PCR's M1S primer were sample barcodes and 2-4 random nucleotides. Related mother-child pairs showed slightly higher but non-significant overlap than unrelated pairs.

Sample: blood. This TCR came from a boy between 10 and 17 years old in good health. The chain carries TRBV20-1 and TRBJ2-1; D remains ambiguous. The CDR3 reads CSATQVGNEQFF. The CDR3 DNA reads TGCAGTGCTACGCAGGTCGGCAATGAGCAGTTCTTC.